Each of the 9 T cell receptor beta chains below was sequenced from the same sample in a study of T-cell memory formation after mild COVID-19. One entry per CDR3 protein results from TCRdb running MiXCR on the 5' RACE reads. This table holds approximately 570,000 distinct CDR3 sequences, 18% found once. Material for sequencing was PBMCs or a T cell subset sorted from them (not recorded which). The receptor set was obtained from an adult woman who had mild COVID-19 (a few samples of this study predate the infection). Cell type and time point are not known.

This chain links TRBV12-3 or TRBV12-4 with TRBJ1-6; D is perhaps TRBD1 (6 bases). The length of the CDR3 is 13 residues. Trimming left V 5 bases short and J 11 bases short, with 13 bases between. The CDR3 bases are TGTGCCAGCAGTCTCGGGGGGCGGACACCCCTCCACTTT. Encoded protein: CASSLGGRTPLHF.

This clonotype was picked up a small number of times. The CDR3 is CAVGPANQPQHF. DNA for the CDR3: TGTGCCGTGGGCCCCGCAAATCAGCCCCAGCATTTT. The chain links TRBV6-5 to TRBJ1-5; D ambiguous. CDR1 is MNHEY, CDR2 SVGAGI, per germline. Between the trimmed V and J ends, which lost 11 bases and 4 bases, there was a span of 12 bases. CDR3 length: 12 amino acids.

The V and J genes are TRBV11-2 and TRBJ2-5, with D maybe TRBD1 (6 bases). Trimming took 1 base from V and 2 from J, leaving 11 bases between them. This CDR3 is built from 15 residues. Germline values: CDR1 SGHAT, CDR2 FQNNGV. The CDR3 DNA sequence: TGTGCCAGCAGCTTAGCAGGGGCCGGGCAAGAGACCCAGTACTTC. It codes for CASSLAGAGQETQYF.

This clonotype came up many times. This rearrangement joins TRBV6-5 to TRBJ2-5; D perhaps matches TRBD2 (5 bases). The CDR3 sequence is 12 residues long. V dropped 7 bases and J dropped 6 bases, with 12 bases sitting between them. Per the germline V gene, CDR1 is MNHEY and CDR2 is SVGAGI. The CDR3 here is CASTFDGKTQYF. In DNA form, the CDR3 reads TGTGCCAGCACTTTCGACGGGAAGACCCAGTACTTC.

To note about this clonotype: At one boundary the junction diverges from the germline segment, which might be a read error. The CDR3 DNA follows: TGTGCCAGCAGTTTGGGGGTAGGATTCAGGGACTTC. Translating gives CASSLGVGFRDF. V and J are TRBV12-3 or TRBV12-4 and TRBJ2-5, with D perhaps being TRBD1 or TRBD2 (5 bases each). The CDR3 length is 12 residues.

This clonotype was seen once. V usage is TRBV4-2 and J usage is TRBJ1-4; TRBD1 aligns across 11 bases. The CDR3 covers 17 residues. Germline loops: CDR1 LGHNA, CDR2 YNFKEQ. With 4 bases clipped from V and 3 bases from J, the junction kept 7 bases outside the gene matches. CDR3 in amino acids: CASSRRDRGGPNEKLFF. As DNA, the CDR3 is TGTGCCAGCAGCCGCCGGGACAGGGGGGGCCCTAATGAAAAACTGTTTTTT.

A few counts support this clonotype. The rearrangement links TRBV5-1 to TRBJ1-1; the D is unclear. V shed 4 bases and J shed 1 base, with 11 bases lying between them. CDR1 SGHRS and CDR2 YFSETQ come from the germline V gene. CDR3 length: 14 residues. The CDR3 DNA reads TGCGCCAGCAGCCGGCTGGCGGAGAACACTGAAGCTTTCTTT. Residues: CASSRLAENTEAFF.

The CDR3 DNA reads TGTGCCTGGAGTGCGGGGCGTTCTGAAGCTTTCTTT. Translation: CAWSAGRSEAFF. The chain carries TRBV30 and TRBJ1-1; perhaps TRBD1 as D (5 bases). Germline V gene lookup returns CDR1 GTSNPN and CDR2 SVGIG (reference sequence). The CDR3 contains 12 residues. V was trimmed by 1 base and J by 6 bases, leaving 9 bases between them. The full variable domain, its missing parts supplied by reference TRBV30 and TRBJ1-1, is SQTIHQWPATLVQPVGSPLSLECTVEGTSNPNLYWYRQAAGRGLQLLFYSVGIGQISSEVPQNLSASRPQDRQFILSSKKLLLSDSGFYLCAWSAGRSEAFFGQGTRLTVV.

The J gene is TRBJ2-5, the V gene TRBV11-1; 7 bases are a match to TRBD2. The CDR3 length is 15 residues. CDR1 SGHAT and CDR2 FQDESV come from the germline V gene (reference sequence). V shed 5 bases and J 5 bases; nucleotides not matched to a gene: 11. The CDR3 coding sequence is TGTGCCAGCAGCACCTGGACTAGAGTTAAGGAGACCCAGTACTTC. Translating gives CASSTWTRVKETQYF. Complete variable domain (other parts from reference TRBV11-1 and TRBJ2-5): EAEVAQSPRYKITEKSQAVAFWCDPISGHATLYWYRQILGQGPELLVQFQDESVVDDSQLPKDRFSAERLKGVDSTLKIQPAELGDSAMYLCASSTWTRVKETQYFGPGTRLLVL.